The rows below give T cell receptor beta chains drawn from one sample of a study of cytomegalovirus exposure and HLA in healthy donors. Here immunoSEQ multiplex PCR was the method, and the copy in TCRdb shows in-frame clones only, minus some. Here the sample spans approximately 160,000 clones, 82% being singletons. The sample comprised PBMCs. The receptor source for this set is a girl between 10 and 17 years old in good health and CMV-seropositive. Both conserved end residues are part of each CDR3.

V: TRBV12-5
J: TRBJ2-2
CDR3: CASGLGGSNTGELFF

V: TRBV7-9
J: TRBJ2-1
CDR3: CASSSRTGANEQFF

V: TRBV7-6
J: TRBJ1-2
CDR3: CASSFSAGYGYTF

V: TRBV7-8
J: TRBJ1-5
CDR3: CASGGGPQPQHF

V: TRBV28
J: TRBJ1-1
CDR3: CASSSTRTAGEAFF

V: TRBV6-1
J: TRBJ2-7
CDR3: CASSEAALLTGSSYEQYF

V: TRBV7-9
J: TRBJ1-2
CDR3: CASSFQGWASGGYAF

V: TRBV27
J: TRBJ2-3
CDR3: CASSLRRRGLFTDTQYF

V: TRBV7-8
J: TRBJ1-1
CDR3: CASSPYRTGDNTEAFF

V: TRBV7-6
J: TRBJ2-3
CDR3: CASSQSGLHGPDTQYF

V: TRBV28
J: TRBJ2-7
CDR3: CAGTSRRGGYEQYF

V: TRBV7-2
J: TRBJ2-3
CDR3: CASSSWTTTTDTQYF

V: TRBV28
J: TRBJ2-1
CDR3: CASSLIAVKRQFF

V: TRBV14
J: TRBJ2-1
CDR3: CASSQDGAGVWDEQFF

V: TRBV7-8
J: TRBJ2-7
CDR3: CASSPLTASSYEQYF

V: TRBV5-1
J: TRBJ1-2
CDR3: CASSLGENYGYTF

V: TRBV7-2
J: TRBJ1-2
CDR3: CASSVLGTVGGYTF

V: TRBV14
J: TRBJ2-3
CDR3: CASSTRTSGSADTQYF

V: TRBV30
J: TRBJ2-7
CDR3: CAWMGGLEQYF

V: TRBV18
J: TRBJ2-3
CDR3: CASSPPIGGADTDTQYF

V: TRBV9
J: TRBJ1-1
CDR3: CASSGGTGVGTEAFF

V: TRBV9
J: TRBJ2-1
CDR3: CASSVSGTSGGYEQFF

V: TRBV7-9
J: TRBJ2-3
CDR3: CASSLKLAGGDTQYF

V: TRBV5-6
J: TRBJ1-1
CDR3: CASSLPGQGNTEAFF

V: TRBV9
J: TRBJ1-5
CDR3: CASSFAGAGQPQHF

V: TRBV27
J: TRBJ1-2
CDR3: CASSLQGQGGYTF

V: TRBV27
J: TRBJ1-2
CDR3: CASSFLWGTYGYTF